A selection of T cell receptor beta chains follows, all from one sample in a study of PD-1 blockade in classical Hodgkin lymphoma. Repertoires were generated with immunoSEQ multiplex PCR, while TCRdb's copy carries only in-frame clones and drops some. The data contain 23,000 or so clones, less than 75% of them singletons. Sample: peripheral blood mononuclear cells (PBMCs), taken before the fourth cycle of nivolumab. These receptors were taken from a human donor with classical Hodgkin lymphoma. Both conserved end residues are part of each CDR3. The order of the fields is V gene, clone size, D gene, J gene, CDR3 length, CDR3 DNA, CDR3 protein. A D gene is named only where the DNA matches it firmly. Size is stated for part of the rows, as once, few or many counts, or as a class when the clone is expanded.

>TRBV6-6|NA|NA|TRBJ2-6|14
TGTGCCAGCGACCAAGTGTCTGGGGCCAACGTCCTGACTTTC
CASDQVSGANVLTF
>TRBV5-1|once|TRBD1|TRBJ1-2|14
TGCGCCAGCAGCTCAACAGGGGGGAGAATGGGCTACACCTTC
CASSSTGGRMGYTF
>TRBV10-1|NA|TRBD2|TRBJ2-5|15
TGCGCCAGCATGGGGGGGAGATGTTGGAGAGAGACCCAGTACTTC
CASMGGRCWRETQYF
>TRBV10-3|NA|NA|TRBJ2-5|16
TGTGCCATCAGTGAGACTTCCGGGCCCCTAGAAAAGACCCAGTACTTC
CAISETSGPLEKTQYF
>TRBV28|NA|NA|TRBJ1-1|15
TGTGCCAGCAGCCCTGGGGGGTTCATGAACACTGAAGCTTTCTTT
CASSPGGFMNTEAFF
>TRBV19|NA|TRBD1|TRBJ1-6|15
TGTGCCAGTATGTCCGGGACAGCACAACGTTCACCCCTCCACTTT
CASMSGTAQRSPLHF
>TRBV28|NA|TRBD1|TRBJ2-7|14
TGTGCCAGCAGTTCCCCGGGACAGAGGTACGAGCAGTACTTC
CASSSPGQRYEQYF
>TRBV9|NA|TRBD1|TRBJ2-5|14
TGTGCCAGCAGCGCCCGACAGGGAGAAGAGAGCCAGTACTTC
CASSARQGEESQYF
>TRBV5-1|NA|NA|TRBJ2-1|16
TGCGCCAGCAGCTTGGGCGCGACAGCGGCCTACAATGAGCAGTTCTTC
CASSLGATAAYNEQFF
>TRBV6-6|NA|NA|TRBJ1-2|13
TGTGCCAGCGCAATGGACAGCCTCTATGGCTACACCTTC
CASAMDSLYGYTF
>TRBV4-2|NA|NA|TRBJ1-6|14
TGTGCCAGCAGCCAAGATCCGTGGAATTCACCCCTCCACTTT
CASSQDPWNSPLHF
>TRBV4-1|NA|NA|TRBJ1-1|14
TGCGCCAGCAGTCCGGGACACCAGAACACTGAAGCTTTCTTT
CASSPGHQNTEAFF
>TRBV19|NA|NA|TRBJ1-5|16
TGTGCCAGTAGTATTGCGCTAGGGACCAGCAATCAGCCCCAGCATTTT
CASSIALGTSNQPQHF
>TRBV5-4|NA|NA|TRBJ2-1|12
TGTGCCAGCAGCTTGGACTTGGGGGAGCAGTTCTTC
CASSLDLGEQFF
>TRBV19|NA|NA|TRBJ1-5|14
TGTGCCAGTAGTCGGCAGGCTAGCAATCAGCCCCAGCATTTT
CASSRQASNQPQHF
>TRBV7-7|NA|NA|TRBJ2-5|15
TGTGCTAGCAGTTTTGCAAGCCAGGCCCAAGAGACCCAGTACTTC
CASSFASQAQETQYF